This T cell receptor (beta chain) was retrieved from a study of cytomegalovirus exposure and HLA in healthy donors. The study, taken as a whole, reports: Excluded were some V segments that proved indistinguishable, including TRBV6-2 and TRBV6-3.

This CDR3 has 11 amino acids. Between the trimmed V and J ends, which lost 7 bases and 6 bases, there was a span of 7 bases. CDR1 MNHEY and CDR2 SVGAGI come from the germline V gene. In the case of this clone: The antigen is not known.

This PCR relied on a set of 60 Vbeta primers and 13 Jbeta primers. Profiled with immunoSEQ multiplex PCR; TCRdb holds only in-frame clones, not every one. The sample has around 120,000 clones, 80% seen once; the top ten hold about 0.94%. Sequencing was done on a sample of PBMCs. This sequence originates from a human donor in good health. The rearrangement uses TRBV6-5 and TRBJ2-1; D is uncertain. The CDR3 sequence is CASTKSNEQFF. Written as DNA, the CDR3 is TGTGCCAGCACTAAAAGCAATGAGCAGTTCTTC.